The 3 T cell receptor beta chains below were found in one sample sequenced in a study of CDR3 diversity in severe acne (dated by TCRdb to about 2019). Library prep was done by PCR. The instrument was an Illumina HiSeq 2000. TCRdb trimmed the raw reads at Q25, called clones with MiXCR and kept productive beta chains. Identical CDR3 proteins give one entry, which carries the most common genes and DNA. The sample yields some 85,000 distinct CDR3 sequences; approximately 49% were counted once. More than 9% of the sample rests with the top ten. Material for sequencing was blood. The receptor set was obtained from a male donor with severe acne vulgaris.

The V and J genes are TRBV18 and TRBJ2-7, with TRBD2 matching over 7 bases. Per the germline V gene, CDR1 is KGHSH and CDR2 is LQKENI. The V and J ends lost 4 bases and 0 bases, in that order; junction bases with no gene match: 6. This CDR3 region has 15 residues. The CDR3 sequence: CASSLMREYSYEQYF. In nucleotides, the CDR3 is TGTGCCAGCTCACTAATGCGGGAGTACTCCTACGAGCAGTACTTC.

V usage is TRBV24-1 and J usage is TRBJ1-4; 7 nucleotides agree with TRBD1. CDR3 length: 15 amino acids. The junction had 3 bases not matched to a gene; V was cut back by 2 bases and J by 4 bases. Germline CDR1 reads KGHDR; CDR2 reads SFDVKD. Here the CDR3 reads CATSDSDRFNEKLFF. The CDR3 DNA reads TGTGCCACCAGTGATTCGGACAGGTTTAATGAAAAACTGTTTTTT.

This clonotype came up once. Here the CDR3 omits its conserved ending phenylalanine or tryptophan, so a read error is the likely source. It is unclear where the CDR3 begins or ends on the DNA, so no DNA is shown, and the CDR3 is as TCRdb lists it. The CDR3: CACSLGQSS. This chain joins TRBV7-8 and TRBJ2-1. The CDR3 extends over 9 residues, inclusive of both ends. CDR1 and CDR2 (germline): SGHVS, FQNEAQ.